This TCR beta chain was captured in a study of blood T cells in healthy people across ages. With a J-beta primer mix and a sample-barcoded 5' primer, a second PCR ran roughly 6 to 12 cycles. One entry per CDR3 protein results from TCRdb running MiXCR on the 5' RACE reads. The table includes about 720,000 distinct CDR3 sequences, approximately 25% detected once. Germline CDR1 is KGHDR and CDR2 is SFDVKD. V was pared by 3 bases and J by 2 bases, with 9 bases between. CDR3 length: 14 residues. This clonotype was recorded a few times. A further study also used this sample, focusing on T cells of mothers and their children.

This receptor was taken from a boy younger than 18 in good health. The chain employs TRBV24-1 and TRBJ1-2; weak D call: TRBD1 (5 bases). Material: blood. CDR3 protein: CATSDRQRNYGYTF. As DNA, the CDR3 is TGTGCCACCAGTGATAGACAGAGGAACTATGGCTACACCTTC.